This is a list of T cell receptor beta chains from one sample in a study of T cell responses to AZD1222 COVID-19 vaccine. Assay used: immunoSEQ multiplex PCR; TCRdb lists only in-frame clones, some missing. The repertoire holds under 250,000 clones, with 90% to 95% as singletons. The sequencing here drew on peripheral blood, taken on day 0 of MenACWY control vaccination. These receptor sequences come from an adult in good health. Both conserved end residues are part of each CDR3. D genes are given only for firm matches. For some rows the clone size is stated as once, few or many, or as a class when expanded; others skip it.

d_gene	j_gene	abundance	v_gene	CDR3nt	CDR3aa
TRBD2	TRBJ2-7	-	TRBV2	TGTGCCAGCAGTGAAGTCACTGGCGGGGGGTCCCACGAGCAGTACTTC	CASSEVTGGGSHEQYF
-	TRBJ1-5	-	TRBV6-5	TGTGCCAGCAGTTACTCGGCATATAGCAATCAGCCCCAGCATTTT	CASSYSAYSNQPQHF
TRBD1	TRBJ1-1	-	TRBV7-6	TGTGCCAGCAGCCCATACCCCACAGGGGGTAACACTGAAGCTTTCTTT	CASSPYPTGGNTEAFF
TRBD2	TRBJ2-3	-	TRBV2	TGTGCCAGCAGTGTGGGAGGGCAATTGGGAGATACGCAGTATTTT	CASSVGGQLGDTQYF
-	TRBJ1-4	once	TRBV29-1	TGCAGCGTTGGTATGGGTACTAATGAAAAACTGTTTTTT	CSVGMGTNEKLFF
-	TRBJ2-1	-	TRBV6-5	TGTGCCATCGAGAGGGCAGATCTGTTTAATGAGCAGTTCTTC	CAIERADLFNEQFF
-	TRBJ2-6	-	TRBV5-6	TGTGCCAGCACCCGACCCCTGGGAAGTGGGGCCAACGTCCTGACTTTC	CASTRPLGSGANVLTF
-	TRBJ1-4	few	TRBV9	TGTGCCAGCAGCCTCGGGCCCCAAAACAGGGTTGAAAAACTGTTTTTT	CASSLGPQNRVEKLFF
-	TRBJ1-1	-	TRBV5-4	TGTGCCAGCAGCACCGAGGGGATTTGGGGCACTGAAGCTTTCTTT	CASSTEGIWGTEAFF
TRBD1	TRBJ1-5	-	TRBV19	TGTGCCAGTAGGGAGGACAGGGCAAGCAATCAGCCCCAGCATTTT	CASREDRASNQPQHF
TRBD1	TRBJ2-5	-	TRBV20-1	TGCAGTGCTAGTCCAGGGGGCGTAAAGACCCAGTACTTC	CSASPGGVKTQYF
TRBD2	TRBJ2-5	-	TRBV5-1	TGCGCCAGCAGCTTGGCCGAGCGGGGTGGCCAAGAGACCCAGTACTTC	CASSLAERGGQETQYF
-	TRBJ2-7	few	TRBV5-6	TGTGCCAGCAGCTTAGGACGTTCCTACGAGCAGTACTTC	CASSLGRSYEQYF
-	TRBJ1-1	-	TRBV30	TGTGCCTGGAGCCCGAGGAGGAACACTGAAGCTTTCTTT	CAWSPRRNTEAFF
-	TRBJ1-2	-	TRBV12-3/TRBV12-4	TGTGCCAGCAGTTTCGCAGAGAACTATGGCTACACCTTC	CASSFAENYGYTF
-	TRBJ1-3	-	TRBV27	TGTGCCAGCAGTTACTCCGGGACGCCCGGAAACACCATATATTTT	CASSYSGTPGNTIYF
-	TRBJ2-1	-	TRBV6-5	TGTGCCAGCAGGGGGATTGGGACGGGAAGGGAGCAGTTCTTC	CASRGIGTGREQFF
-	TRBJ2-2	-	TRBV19	TGTGCTACCAGTAGGTCGACAGCCGCGAACACCGGGGAGCTGTTTTTT	CATSRSTAANTGELFF
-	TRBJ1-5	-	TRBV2	TGTGCCAGCAGTGAAGCCTCAAGGGGGAACACTGGGGATCAGCCCCAGCATTTT	CASSEASRGNTGDQPQHF
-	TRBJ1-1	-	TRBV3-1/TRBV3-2	TGTGCCAGCAGCCAAGATGCGTTACCGAACACTGAAGCTTTCTTT	CASSQDALPNTEAFF
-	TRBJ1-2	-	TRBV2	TGTGCCAGCAGTGAAGGGACCGGCGGGGGCGGCTACACCTTC	CASSEGTGGGGYTF
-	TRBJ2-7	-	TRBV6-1	TGTGCCAGCAGTGAAGGGACCTACGAGCAGTACTTC	CASSEGTYEQYF
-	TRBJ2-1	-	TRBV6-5	TGTGCCAGCAGCACCCCGCCAGCTGAGCAGTTCTTC	CASSTPPAEQFF
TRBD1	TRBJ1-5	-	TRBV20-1	TGCAGTGCTAGTCCGGGACAGGGGAATCAGCCCCAGCATTTT	CSASPGQGNQPQHF
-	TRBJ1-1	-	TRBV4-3	TGCGCCAGCAGCCAAAGATTGTCCGGGGGGGACACTGAAGCTTTCTTT	CASSQRLSGGDTEAFF
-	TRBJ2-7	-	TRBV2	TGTGCCAGCACCCCCGGGACGGGGTTCGGAGAGCAGTACTTC	CASTPGTGFGEQYF
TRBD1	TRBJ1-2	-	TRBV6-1	TGTGCCAGCAGTGAAGCCGGGACAGCCTATGGCTACACCTTC	CASSEAGTAYGYTF
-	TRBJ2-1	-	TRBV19	TGTGCCAGTAGATCCGAGAGCTCCTACAATGAGCAGTTCTTC	CASRSESSYNEQFF
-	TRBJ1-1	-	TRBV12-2	TGTGCAAGTCGCTTACATCCGCCCAATACGAACACTGAAGCTTTCTTT	CASRLHPPNTNTEAFF
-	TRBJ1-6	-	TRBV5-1	TGCGCCAGCAGCTTCCAGACGAGCTCCTATAATTCACCCCTCCACTTT	CASSFQTSSYNSPLHF
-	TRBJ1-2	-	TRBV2	TGTGCCAGCAGTGAGGTCTATGGCTACACCTTC	CASSEVYGYTF
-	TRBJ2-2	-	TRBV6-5	TGTGCCAGCAGCCCAGACCGGAACACCGGGGAGCTGTTTTTT	CASSPDRNTGELFF
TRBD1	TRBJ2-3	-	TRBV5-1	TGCGCCAGCAGCTTGACAGGGGTTGCTACGCAGTATTTT	CASSLTGVATQYF
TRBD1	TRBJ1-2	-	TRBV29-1	TGCAGCGTGGTGGGACAGGGGGACGGCTACACCTTC	CSVVGQGDGYTF
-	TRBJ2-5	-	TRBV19	TGTGCCAGTAAAACCAGGGTTTTCCAAGAGACCCAGTACTTC	CASKTRVFQETQYF
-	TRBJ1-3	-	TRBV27	TGTGCCAGCAGATCCGGTATCGGGACTAACTCTGGAAACACCATATATTTT	CASRSGIGTNSGNTIYF
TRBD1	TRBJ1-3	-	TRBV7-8	TGTGCCAGCAGCTTAGCACAGGGGAACGGAAACACCATATATTTT	CASSLAQGNGNTIYF
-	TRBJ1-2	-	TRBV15	TGTGCCACCAGCAGAGGCCCGGGTTTCTATGGCTACACCTTC	CATSRGPGFYGYTF
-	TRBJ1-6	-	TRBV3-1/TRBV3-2	TGTGCCAGCAGCCAAGACGAGACAAATAATTCACCCCTCCACTTT	CASSQDETNNSPLHF
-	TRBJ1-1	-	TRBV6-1	TGTGCCAGCAGCGAAGGGGTGAGGGCTTTCTTT	CASSEGVRAFF
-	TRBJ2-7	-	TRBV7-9	TGTGCCAGCAGCTTATTACAGACCTACGAGCAGTACTTC	CASSLLQTYEQYF
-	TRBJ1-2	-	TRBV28	TGTGCCAGCAGTTCCCCGGGACACTACTATGGCTACACCTTC	CASSSPGHYYGYTF